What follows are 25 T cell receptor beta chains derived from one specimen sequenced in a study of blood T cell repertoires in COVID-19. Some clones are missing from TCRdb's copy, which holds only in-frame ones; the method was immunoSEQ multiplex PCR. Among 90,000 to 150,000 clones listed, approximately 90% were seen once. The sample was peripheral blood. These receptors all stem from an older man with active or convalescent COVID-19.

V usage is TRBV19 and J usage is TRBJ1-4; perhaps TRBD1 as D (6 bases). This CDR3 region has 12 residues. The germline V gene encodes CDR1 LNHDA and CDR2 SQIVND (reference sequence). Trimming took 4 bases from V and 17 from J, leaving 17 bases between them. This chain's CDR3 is CASSTFLGQFFF. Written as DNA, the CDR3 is TGTGCCAGTAGTACCTTCCTCGGACAGTTCTTTTTT.

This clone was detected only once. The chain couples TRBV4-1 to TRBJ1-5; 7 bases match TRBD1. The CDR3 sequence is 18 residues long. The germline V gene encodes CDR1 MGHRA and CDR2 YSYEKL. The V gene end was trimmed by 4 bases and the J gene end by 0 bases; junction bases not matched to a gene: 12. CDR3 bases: TGCGCCAGCAGCCCAGAGACAGGGAGGTTGTATAGCAATCAGCCCCAGCATTTT. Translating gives CASSPETGRLYSNQPQHF.

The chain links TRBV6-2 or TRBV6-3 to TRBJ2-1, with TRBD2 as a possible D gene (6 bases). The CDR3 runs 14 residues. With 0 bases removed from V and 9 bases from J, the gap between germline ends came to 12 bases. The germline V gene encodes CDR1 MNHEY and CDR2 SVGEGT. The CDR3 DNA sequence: TGTGCCAGCAGTTACTCGGGGGACTGGACTGAGCAGTTCTTC. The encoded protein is CASSYSGDWTEQFF.

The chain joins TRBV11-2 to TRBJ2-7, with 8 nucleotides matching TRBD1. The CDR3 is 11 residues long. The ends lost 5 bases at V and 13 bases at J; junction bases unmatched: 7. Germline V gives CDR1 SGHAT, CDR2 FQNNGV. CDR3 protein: CASSLGQVCYF. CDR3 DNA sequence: TGTGCCAGCAGCCTGGGACAGGTGTGTTACTTC.

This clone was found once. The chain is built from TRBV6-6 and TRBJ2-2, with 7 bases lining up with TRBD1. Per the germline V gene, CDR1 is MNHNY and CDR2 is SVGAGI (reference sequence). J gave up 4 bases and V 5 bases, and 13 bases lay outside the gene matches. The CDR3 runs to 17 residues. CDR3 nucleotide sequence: TGTGCCAGCAGTCCTGCTAGGACAGGTCCACTCACCGGGGAGCTGTTTTTT. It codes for CASSPARTGPLTGELFF.

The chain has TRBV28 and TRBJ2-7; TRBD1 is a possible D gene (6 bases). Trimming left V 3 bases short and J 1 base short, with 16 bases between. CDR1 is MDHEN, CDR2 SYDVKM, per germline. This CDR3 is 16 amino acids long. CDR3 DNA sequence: TGTGCCAGCAGTTTCAGAGGGACATCCTTATCCTACGAGCAGTACTTC. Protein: CASSFRGTSLSYEQYF.

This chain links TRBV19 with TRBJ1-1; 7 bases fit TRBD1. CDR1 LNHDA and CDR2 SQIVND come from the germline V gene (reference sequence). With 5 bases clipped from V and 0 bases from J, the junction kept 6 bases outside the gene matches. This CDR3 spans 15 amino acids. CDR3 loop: CASSLGTDMNTEAFF. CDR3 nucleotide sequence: TGTGCCAGTAGTTTAGGGACAGATATGAACACTGAAGCTTTCTTT.

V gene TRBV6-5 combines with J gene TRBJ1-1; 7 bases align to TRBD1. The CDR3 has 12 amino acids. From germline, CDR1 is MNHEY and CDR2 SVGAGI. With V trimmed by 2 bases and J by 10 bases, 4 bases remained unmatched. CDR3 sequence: CASSYLGGGAFF. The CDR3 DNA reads TGTGCCAGCAGTTACCTAGGGGGCGGAGCTTTCTTT.

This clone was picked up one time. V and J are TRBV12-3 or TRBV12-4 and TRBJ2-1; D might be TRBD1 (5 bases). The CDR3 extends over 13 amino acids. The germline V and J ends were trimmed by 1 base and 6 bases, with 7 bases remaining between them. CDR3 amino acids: CASSLGRANEQFF. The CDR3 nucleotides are TGTGCCAGCAGTTTAGGCAGGGCCAATGAGCAGTTCTTC.

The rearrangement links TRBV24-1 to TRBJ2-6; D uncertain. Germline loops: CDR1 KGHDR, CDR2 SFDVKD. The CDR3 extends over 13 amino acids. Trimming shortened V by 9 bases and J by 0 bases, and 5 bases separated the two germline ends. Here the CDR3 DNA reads TGTGCCACCGCCAGCTCTGGGGCCAACGTCCTGACTTTC. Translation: CATASSGANVLTF.

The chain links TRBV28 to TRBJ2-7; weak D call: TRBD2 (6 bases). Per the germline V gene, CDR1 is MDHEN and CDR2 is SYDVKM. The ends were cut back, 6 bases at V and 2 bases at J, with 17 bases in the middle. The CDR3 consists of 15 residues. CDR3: CASRARDRRAYEQYF. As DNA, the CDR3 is TGTGCCAGCAGGGCTCGGGATCGGAGGGCCTACGAGCAGTACTTC.

The CDR3 protein is CASSAKIAESTDTQYF. CDR3 DNA: TGTGCCAGCAGTGCAAAGATAGCGGAGAGCACAGATACGCAGTATTTT. This chain joins TRBV27 and TRBJ2-3; possible D gene TRBD2, 6 bases. Germline CDR1 is MNHEY and CDR2 is SMNVEV (reference sequence). The CDR3 has 16 amino acids. Between the trimmed V and J ends, which lost 5 bases and 0 bases, there was a span of 15 bases.

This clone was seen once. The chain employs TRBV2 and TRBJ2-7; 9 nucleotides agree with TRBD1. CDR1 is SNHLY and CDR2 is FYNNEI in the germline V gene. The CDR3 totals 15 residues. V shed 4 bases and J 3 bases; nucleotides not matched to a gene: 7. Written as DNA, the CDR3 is TGTGCCAGCAGTGGTCCGGACAGGGGAAACTACGAGCAGTACTTC. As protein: CASSGPDRGNYEQYF.

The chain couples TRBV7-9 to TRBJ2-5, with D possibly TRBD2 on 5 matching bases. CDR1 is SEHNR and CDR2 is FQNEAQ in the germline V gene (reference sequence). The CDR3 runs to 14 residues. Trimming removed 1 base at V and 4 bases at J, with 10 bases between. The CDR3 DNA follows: TGTGCCAGCAGCTTAGGCACGGCGGGAGAGACCCAGTACTTC. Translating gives CASSLGTAGETQYF.

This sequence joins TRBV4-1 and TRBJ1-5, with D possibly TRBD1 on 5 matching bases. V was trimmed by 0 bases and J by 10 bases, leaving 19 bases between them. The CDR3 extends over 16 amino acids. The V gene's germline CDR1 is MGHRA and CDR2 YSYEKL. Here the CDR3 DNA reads TGCGCCAGCAGCCAAGATAATACGGCTGGGACTATCCCCCAGCATTTT. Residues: CASSQDNTAGTIPQHF.

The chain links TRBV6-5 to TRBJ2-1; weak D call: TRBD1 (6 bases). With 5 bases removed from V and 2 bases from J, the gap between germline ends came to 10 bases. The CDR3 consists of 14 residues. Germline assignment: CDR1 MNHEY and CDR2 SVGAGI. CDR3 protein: CASSPGTTYNEQFF. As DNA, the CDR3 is TGTGCCAGCAGTCCCGGGACAACCTACAATGAGCAGTTCTTC.

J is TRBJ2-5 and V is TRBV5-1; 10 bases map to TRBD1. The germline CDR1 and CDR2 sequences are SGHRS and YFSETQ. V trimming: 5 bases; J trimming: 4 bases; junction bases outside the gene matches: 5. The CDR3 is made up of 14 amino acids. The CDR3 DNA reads TGCGCCAGCAGGTCGACAGGGGGCGCAGAGACCCAGTACTTC. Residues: CASRSTGGAETQYF.

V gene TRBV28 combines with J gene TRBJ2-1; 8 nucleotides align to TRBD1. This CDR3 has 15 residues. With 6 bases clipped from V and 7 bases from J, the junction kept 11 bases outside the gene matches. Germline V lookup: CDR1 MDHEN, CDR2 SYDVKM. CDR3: CASSIAGTGINEQFF. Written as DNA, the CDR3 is TGTGCCAGCAGCATAGCCGGGACAGGTATTAATGAGCAGTTCTTC.

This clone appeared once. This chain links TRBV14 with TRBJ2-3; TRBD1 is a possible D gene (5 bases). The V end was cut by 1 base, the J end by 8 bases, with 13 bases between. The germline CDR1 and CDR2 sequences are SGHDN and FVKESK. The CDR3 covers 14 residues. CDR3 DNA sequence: TGTGCCAGCAGCCAAGTTCAAGGGGCTAGTACGCAGTATTTT. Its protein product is CASSQVQGASTQYF. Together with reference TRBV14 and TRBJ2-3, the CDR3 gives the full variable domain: EAGVTQFPSHSVIEKGQTVTLRCDPISGHDNLYWYRRVMGKEIKFLLHFVKESKQDESGMPNNRFLAERTGGTYSTLKVQPAELEDSGVYFCASSQVQGASTQYFGPGTRLTVL.

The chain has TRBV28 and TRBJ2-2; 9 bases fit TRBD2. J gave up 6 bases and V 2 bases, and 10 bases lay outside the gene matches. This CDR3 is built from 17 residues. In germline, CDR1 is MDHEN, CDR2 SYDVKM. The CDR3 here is CASSLASPIAGAGELFF. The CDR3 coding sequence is TGTGCCAGCAGTTTAGCCTCCCCTATAGCGGGAGCCGGGGAGCTGTTTTTT.

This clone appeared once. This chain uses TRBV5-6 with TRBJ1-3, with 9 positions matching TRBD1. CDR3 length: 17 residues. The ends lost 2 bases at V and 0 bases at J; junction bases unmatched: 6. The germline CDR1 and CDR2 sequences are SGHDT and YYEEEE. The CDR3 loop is CASSFRDRVPSGNTIYF. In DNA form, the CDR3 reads TGTGCCAGCAGCTTCCGGGACAGGGTCCCCTCTGGAAACACCATATATTTT. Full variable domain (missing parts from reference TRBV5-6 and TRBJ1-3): DAGVTQSPTHLIKTRGQQVTLRCSPKSGHDTVSWYQQALGQGPQFIFQYYEEEERQRGNFPDRFSGHQFPNYSSELNVNALLLGDSALYLCASSFRDRVPSGNTIYFGEGSWLTVV.

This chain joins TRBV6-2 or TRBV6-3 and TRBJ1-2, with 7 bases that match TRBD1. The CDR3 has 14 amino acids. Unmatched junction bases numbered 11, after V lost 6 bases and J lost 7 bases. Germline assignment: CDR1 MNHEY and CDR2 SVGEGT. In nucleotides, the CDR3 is TGTGCCAGCAGCCCCACGACAGGGACGATTGGCTACACCTTC. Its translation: CASSPTTGTIGYTF.

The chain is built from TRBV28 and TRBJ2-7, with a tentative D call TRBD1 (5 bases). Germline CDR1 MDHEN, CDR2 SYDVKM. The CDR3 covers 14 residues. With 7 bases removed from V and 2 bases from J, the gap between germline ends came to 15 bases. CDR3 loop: CASIKGMVPYEQYF. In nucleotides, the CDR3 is TGTGCCAGCATTAAGGGGATGGTCCCCTACGAGCAGTACTTC.

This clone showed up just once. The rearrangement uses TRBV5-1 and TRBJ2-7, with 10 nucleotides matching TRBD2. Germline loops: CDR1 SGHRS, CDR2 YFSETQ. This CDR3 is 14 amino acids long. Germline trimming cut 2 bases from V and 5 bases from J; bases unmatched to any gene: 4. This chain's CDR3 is CASSFPSGSHEQYF. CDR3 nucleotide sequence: TGCGCCAGCAGCTTCCCTAGCGGGAGTCACGAGCAGTACTTC.

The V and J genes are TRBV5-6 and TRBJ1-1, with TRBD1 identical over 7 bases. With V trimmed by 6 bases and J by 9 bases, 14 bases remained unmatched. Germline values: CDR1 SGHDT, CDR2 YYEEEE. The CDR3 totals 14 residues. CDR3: CASTRLTGPQKAFF. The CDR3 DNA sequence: TGTGCCAGCACCCGCCTGACAGGGCCACAGAAAGCTTTCTTT.